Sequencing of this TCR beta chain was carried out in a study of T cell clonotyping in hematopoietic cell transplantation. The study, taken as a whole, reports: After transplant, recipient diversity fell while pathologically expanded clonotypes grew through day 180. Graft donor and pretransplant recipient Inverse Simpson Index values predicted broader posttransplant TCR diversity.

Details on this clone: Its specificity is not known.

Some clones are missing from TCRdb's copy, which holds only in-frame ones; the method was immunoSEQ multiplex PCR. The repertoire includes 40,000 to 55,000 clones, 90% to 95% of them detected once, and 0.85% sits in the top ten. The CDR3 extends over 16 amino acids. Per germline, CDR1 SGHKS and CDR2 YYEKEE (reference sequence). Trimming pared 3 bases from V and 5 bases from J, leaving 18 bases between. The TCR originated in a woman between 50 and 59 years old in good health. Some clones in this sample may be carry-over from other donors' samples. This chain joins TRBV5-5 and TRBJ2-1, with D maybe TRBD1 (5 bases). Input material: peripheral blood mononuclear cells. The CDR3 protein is CASSYFFTQADNEQFF. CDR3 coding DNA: TGTGCCAGCAGCTACTTTTTTACACAGGCGGACAATGAGCAGTTCTTC.